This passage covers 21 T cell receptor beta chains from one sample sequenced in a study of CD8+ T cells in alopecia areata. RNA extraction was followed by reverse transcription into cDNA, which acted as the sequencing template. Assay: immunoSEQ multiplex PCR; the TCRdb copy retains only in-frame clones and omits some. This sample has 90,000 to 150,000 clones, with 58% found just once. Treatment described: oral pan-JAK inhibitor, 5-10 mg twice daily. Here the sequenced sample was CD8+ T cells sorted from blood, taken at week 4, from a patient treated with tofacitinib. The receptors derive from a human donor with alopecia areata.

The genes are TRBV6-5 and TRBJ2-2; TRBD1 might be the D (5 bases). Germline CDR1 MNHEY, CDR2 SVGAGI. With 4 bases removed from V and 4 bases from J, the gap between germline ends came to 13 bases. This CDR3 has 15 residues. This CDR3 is CASSFYDGATGELFF. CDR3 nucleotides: TGTGCCAGCAGTTTCTACGATGGGGCCACCGGGGAGCTGTTTTTT.

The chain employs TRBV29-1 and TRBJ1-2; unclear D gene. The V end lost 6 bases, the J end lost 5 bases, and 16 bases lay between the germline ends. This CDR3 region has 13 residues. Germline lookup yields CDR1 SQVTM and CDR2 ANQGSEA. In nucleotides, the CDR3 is TGCAGCGTCCTTCCCCAAGGCAGATATGGCTACACCTTC. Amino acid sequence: CSVLPQGRYGYTF.

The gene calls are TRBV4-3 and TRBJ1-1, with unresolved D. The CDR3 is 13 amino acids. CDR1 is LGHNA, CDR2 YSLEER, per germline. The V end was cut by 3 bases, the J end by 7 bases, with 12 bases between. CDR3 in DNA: TGCGCCAGCAGCCATCGGCAAGGAGATGAAGCTTTCTTT. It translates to CASSHRQGDEAFF.

The CDR3 nucleotides are TGTGCCAGCATGCTGTCTCGGGCCGGGGAGACCCAGTACTTC. Its protein is CASMLSRAGETQYF. The chain carries TRBV6-5 and TRBJ2-5; no firm D call. Germline V gene data show CDR1 as MNHEY and CDR2 as SVGAGI. The CDR3 covers 14 residues. V lost 7 bases and J 5 bases, leaving 17 bases between the germline ends.

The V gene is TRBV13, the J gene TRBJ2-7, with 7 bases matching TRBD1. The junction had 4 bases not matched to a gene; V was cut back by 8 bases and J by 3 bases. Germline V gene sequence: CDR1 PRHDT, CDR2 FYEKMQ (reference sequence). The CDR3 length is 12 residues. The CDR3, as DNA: TGTGCCAGCGGGGGACAGAACTACGAGCAGTACTTC. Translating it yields CASGGQNYEQYF.

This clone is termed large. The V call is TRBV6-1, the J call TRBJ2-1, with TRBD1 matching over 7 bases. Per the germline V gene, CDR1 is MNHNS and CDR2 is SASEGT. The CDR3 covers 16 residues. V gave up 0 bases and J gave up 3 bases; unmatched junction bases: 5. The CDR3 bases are TGTGCCAGCAGTGAAGCAGGAACAGGGGTCTACAATGAGCAGTTCTTC. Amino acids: CASSEAGTGVYNEQFF.

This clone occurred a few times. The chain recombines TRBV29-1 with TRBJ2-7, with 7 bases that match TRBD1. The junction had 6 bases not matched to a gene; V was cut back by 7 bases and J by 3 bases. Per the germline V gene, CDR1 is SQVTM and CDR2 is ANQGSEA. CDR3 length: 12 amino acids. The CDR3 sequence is CSATGSVYEQYF. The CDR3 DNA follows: TGCAGCGCGACAGGGTCTGTCTACGAGCAGTACTTC.

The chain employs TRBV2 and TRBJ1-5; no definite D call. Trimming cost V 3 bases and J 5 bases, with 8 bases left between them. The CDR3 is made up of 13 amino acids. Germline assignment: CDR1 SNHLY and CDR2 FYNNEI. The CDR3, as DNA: TGTGCCAGCAGTGATGGGGATTATCAGCCCCAGCATTTT. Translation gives CASSDGDYQPQHF.

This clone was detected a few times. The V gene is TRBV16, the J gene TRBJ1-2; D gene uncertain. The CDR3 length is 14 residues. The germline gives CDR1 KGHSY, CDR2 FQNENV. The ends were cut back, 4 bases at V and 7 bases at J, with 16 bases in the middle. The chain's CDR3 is CASSPTPVDSGYTF. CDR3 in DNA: TGTGCCAGCAGCCCTACGCCGGTGGATAGTGGCTACACCTTC.

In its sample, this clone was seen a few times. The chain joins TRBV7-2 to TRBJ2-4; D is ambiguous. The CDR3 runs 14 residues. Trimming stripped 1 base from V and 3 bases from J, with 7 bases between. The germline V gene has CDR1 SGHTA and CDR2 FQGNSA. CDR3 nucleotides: TGTGCCAGCAGCTTAGTGGGGAACAAAAACATTCAGTACTTC. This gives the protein CASSLVGNKNIQYF.

In DNA form, the CDR3 reads TGTGCCTGGGCCACGGAGCAGGTCAACAATGAGCAGTTCTTC. Protein: CAWATEQVNNEQFF. This chain uses TRBV30 with TRBJ2-1; D is unclear. Germline V gives CDR1 GTSNPN, CDR2 SVGIG (reference sequence). V was cut by 5 bases and J by 5 bases, with 16 bases left in between. The CDR3 is 14 amino acids. Based on the CDR3 plus reference TRBV30 and TRBJ2-1, the full variable domain is SQTIHQWPATLVQPVGSPLSLECTVEGTSNPNLYWYRQAAGRGLQLLFYSVGIGQISSEVPQNLSASRPQDRQFILSSKKLLLSDSGFYLCAWATEQVNNEQFFGPGTRLTVL.

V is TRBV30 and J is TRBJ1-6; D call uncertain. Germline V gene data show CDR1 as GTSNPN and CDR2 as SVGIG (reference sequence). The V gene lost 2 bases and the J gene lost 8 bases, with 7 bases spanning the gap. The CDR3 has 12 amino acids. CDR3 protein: CAWSPPDSPLHF. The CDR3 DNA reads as TGTGCCTGGAGTCCCCCGGATTCACCCCTCCACTTT.

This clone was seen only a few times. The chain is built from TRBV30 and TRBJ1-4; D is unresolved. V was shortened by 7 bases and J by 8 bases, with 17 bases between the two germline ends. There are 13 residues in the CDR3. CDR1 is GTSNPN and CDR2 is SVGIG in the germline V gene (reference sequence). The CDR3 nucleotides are TGTGCCTTGAGACCCGAAGTGCGGGAAAAACTGTTTTTT. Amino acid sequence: CALRPEVREKLFF.

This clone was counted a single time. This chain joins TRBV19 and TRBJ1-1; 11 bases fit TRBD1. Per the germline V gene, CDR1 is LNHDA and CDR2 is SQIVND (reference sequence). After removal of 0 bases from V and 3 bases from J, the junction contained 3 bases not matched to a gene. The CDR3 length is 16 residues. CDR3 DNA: TGTGCCAGTAGTATAGAGCCGGGACAGGGGGACACTGAAGCTTTCTTT. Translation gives CASSIEPGQGDTEAFF.

The CDR3 is CASSSFGGRPYEQYF. The CDR3 bases are TGTGCCAGTAGTTCTTTCGGCGGGAGGCCCTACGAGCAGTACTTC. The gene calls are TRBV19 and TRBJ2-7; 8 bases are a match to TRBD2. The V and J ends lost 5 bases and 2 bases, in that order; junction bases with no gene match: 8. Germline CDR1 LNHDA, CDR2 SQIVND (reference sequence). The CDR3 spans 15 residues.

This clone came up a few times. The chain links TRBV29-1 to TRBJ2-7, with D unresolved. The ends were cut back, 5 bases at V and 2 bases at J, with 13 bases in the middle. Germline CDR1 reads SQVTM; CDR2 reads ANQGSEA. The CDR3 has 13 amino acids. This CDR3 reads CSVMGVRAYEQYF. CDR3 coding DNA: TGCAGCGTTATGGGTGTAAGAGCCTACGAGCAGTACTTC.

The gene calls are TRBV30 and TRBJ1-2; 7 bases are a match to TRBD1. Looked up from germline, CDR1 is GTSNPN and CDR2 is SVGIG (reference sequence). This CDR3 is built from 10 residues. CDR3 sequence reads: CAGQQYGYTF. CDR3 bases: TGTGCGGGACAGCAATATGGCTACACCTTC.

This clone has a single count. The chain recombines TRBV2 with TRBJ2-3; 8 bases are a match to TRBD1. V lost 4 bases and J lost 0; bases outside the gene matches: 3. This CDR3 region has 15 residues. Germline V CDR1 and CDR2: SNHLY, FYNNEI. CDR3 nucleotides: TGTGCCAGCAGTGGGGGACAGGACAGCACAGATACGCAGTATTTT. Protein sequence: CASSGGQDSTDTQYF.

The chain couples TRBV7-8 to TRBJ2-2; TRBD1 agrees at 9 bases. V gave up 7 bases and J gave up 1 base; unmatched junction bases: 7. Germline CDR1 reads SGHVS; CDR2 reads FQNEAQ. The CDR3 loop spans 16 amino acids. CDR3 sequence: CASNQQGAWNTGELFF. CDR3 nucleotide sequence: TGTGCCAGCAATCAACAGGGGGCATGGAACACCGGGGAGCTGTTTTTT.

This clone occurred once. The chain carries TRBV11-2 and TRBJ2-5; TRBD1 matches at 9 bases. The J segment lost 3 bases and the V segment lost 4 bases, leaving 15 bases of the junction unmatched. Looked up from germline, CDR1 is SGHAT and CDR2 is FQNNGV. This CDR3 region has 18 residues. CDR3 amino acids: CASSSRGDREHVEETQYF. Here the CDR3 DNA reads TGTGCCAGCAGCTCACGGGGGGACAGGGAACATGTAGAAGAGACCCAGTACTTC.

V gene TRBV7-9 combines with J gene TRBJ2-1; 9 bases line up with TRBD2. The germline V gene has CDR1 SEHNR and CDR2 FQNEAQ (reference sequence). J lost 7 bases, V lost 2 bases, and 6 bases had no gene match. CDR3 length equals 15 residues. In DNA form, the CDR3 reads TGTGCCAGCAGCTTACGATCAGGACTAGCGAATGAGCAGTTCTTC. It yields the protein CASSLRSGLANEQFF.